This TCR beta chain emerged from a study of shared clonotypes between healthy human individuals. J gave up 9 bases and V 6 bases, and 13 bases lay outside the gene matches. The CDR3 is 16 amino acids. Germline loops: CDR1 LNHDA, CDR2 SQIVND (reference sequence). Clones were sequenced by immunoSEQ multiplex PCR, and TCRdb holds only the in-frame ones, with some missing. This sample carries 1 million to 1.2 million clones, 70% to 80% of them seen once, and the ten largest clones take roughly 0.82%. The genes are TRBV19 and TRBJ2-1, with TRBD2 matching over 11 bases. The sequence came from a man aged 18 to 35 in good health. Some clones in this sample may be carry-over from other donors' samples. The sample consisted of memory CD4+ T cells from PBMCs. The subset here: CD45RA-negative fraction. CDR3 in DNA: TGTGCCAGTAGCGACCCTAGCGGGAGGTATAGAAGTGAGCAGTTCTTC. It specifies CASSDPSGRYRSEQFF. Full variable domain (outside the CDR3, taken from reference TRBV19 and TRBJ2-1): DGGITQSPKYLFRKEGQNVTLSCEQNLNHDAMYWYRQDPGQGLRLIYYSQIVNDFQKGDIAEGYSVSREKKESFPLTVTSAQKNPTAFYLCASSDPSGRYRSEQFFGPGTRLTVL.